This T cell receptor (beta chain) was retrieved from a study of blood T cell repertoires in COVID-19. For the study at large: Nucleic acid was either cDNA or gDNA, and it came from T cells, B-cell-depleted T cells, or PBMCs.

Trimming at V came to 3 bases and at J to 7 bases, leaving 7 bases not matched to a gene. The CDR3 extends over 14 amino acids. From germline, CDR1 is SGHRS and CDR2 YFSETQ. During active infection, Seattle patients enrolled and were then monitored through disease. Source study methods: The assay estimated nucleated cells by amplifying reference gene primers. Libraries were prepared by immunoSEQ multiplex PCR; TCRdb keeps only in-frame clonotypes and omits some of them. The V and J calls and the clone size are those of that table, but D and trimming were determined from the DNA. The sample lists about 200,000 clones, 80% to 85% occurring once.

Sequenced input: peripheral blood. The clonotype comes from a woman older than 75 with COVID-19, enrolled during active disease. This chain joins TRBV5-1 and TRBJ1-2, with TRBD1 matching over 9 bases. CDR3 sequence (DNA): TGCGCCAGCAGCTCGGGACAGGGCGTTTTTGGCTACACCTTC. This sequence encodes CASSSGQGVFGYTF.